The clone carrying this T cell receptor (beta chain) was counted ten times or more. The entry originates in a study of regulatory T cells in long-lasting Graves disease. The CDR3 runs 13 residues. Germline V gene data show CDR1 as LNHDA and CDR2 as SQIVND (reference sequence). V gave up 2 bases and J gave up 10 bases, with 9 bases separating them. According to the study, TCR beta libraries were built with iRepertoire HTBI primers and CDR3-region Arm-PCR. In TCRdb, the multiplex PCR reads were re-called with MiXCR into one record per CDR3 protein. This sample has 550,000 to 700,000 distinct CDR3 sequences; 15% to 20% occur once, and the top ten carry about 11%. As to time point: newly diagnosed GD, antithyroid drugs for less than 3 months. The TCR library was prepared using RNA isolated from PBMCs. These data were also reused for a study on T cells in Graves' hyperthyroidism and ophthalmopathy. That source notes: The study based diagnoses on clinical symptoms, serum thyroxine and TRAb, thyroid ultrasound and orbital computed tomography.

This receptor was taken from a young man with Graves disease. The rearrangement uses TRBV19 and TRBJ1-6, with unresolved D. The specimen comprised peripheral blood mononuclear cells (PBMCs), sampled at new diagnosis, from a patient treated with antithyroid drugs. CDR3 coding DNA: TGTGCCAGTAGTATACGGGGAGGATCACCCCTCCACTTT. It encodes CASSIRGGSPLHF.